These 13 T cell receptor beta chains share one sample of origin, sequenced in a study of cytomegalovirus exposure and HLA in healthy donors. PCR was performed using 60 Vbeta and 13 Jbeta primers. The protocol was immunoSEQ multiplex PCR, while the TCRdb copy is restricted to in-frame clones and leaves out a portion. The sample contains some 120,000 clones, 75% to 85% of which appear only once. Sequenced input: PBMCs. The receptors come from a man aged 45 to 65 in good health and CMV-seronegative.

This chain connects TRBV5-1 to TRBJ2-1; 10 bases fit TRBD2. J gave up 9 bases and V 0 bases, and 12 bases lay outside the gene matches. This CDR3 has 17 amino acids. CDR1 is SGHRS and CDR2 is YFSETQ in the germline V gene. CDR3 coding DNA: TGCGCCAGCAGCTTGGATACGGTTAGAGCGGGGGGGGGTGAGCAGTTCTTC. Amino acid sequence: CASSLDTVRAGGGEQFF. Full variable domain (rest looked up from reference TRBV5-1 and TRBJ2-1): KAGVTQTPRYLIKTRGQQVTLSCSPISGHRSVSWYQQTPGQGLQFLFEYFSETQRNKGNFPGRFSGRQFSNSRSEMNVSTLELGDSALYLCASSLDTVRAGGGEQFFGPGTRLTVL.

The chain links TRBV7-9 to TRBJ2-2; D uncertain. Germline V lookup: CDR1 SEHNR, CDR2 FQNEAQ (reference sequence). Trimming removed 4 bases from V and 4 bases from J, with 7 bases in between. The CDR3 has 13 amino acids. The CDR3 sequence is CASSSQSTGELFF. The CDR3, as DNA: TGTGCCAGCAGCTCGCAGTCCACCGGGGAGCTGTTTTTT.

The rearrangement joins TRBV29-1 to TRBJ1-2, with TRBD1 identical over 10 bases. V was pared by 4 bases and J by 8 bases, with 7 bases of the junction left unmatched. Germline CDR1 is SQVTM and CDR2 is ANQGSEA. This CDR3 is 13 amino acids long. The CDR3 spells CSVGDRGPTGYTF. As DNA, the CDR3 is TGCAGCGTTGGGGACAGGGGACCTACAGGCTACACCTTC.

This clone was recorded many times. This chain connects TRBV6-5 to TRBJ1-5, with D possibly matching TRBD1 (5 bases). Trimming took off 0 bases at V and 3 bases at J, with 9 bases between the two ends. CDR1 and CDR2 (germline): MNHEY, SVGAGI. The CDR3 runs to 15 residues. The chain's CDR3 is CASSYSGGNNQPQHF. As DNA, the CDR3 is TGTGCCAGCAGTTACTCCGGGGGGAACAATCAGCCCCAGCATTTT.

The rearrangement uses TRBV11-1 and TRBJ2-1; D might be TRBD2 (5 bases). The CDR3 covers 15 residues. Germline V gene sequence: CDR1 SGHAT, CDR2 FQDESV (reference sequence). Trimming left V 5 bases short and J 5 bases short, with 16 bases between. The CDR3, as DNA: TGTGCCAGCAGCAAAGAGGGCCCCGACAACAATGAGCAGTTCTTC. Amino acid sequence: CASSKEGPDNNEQFF.

CDR3: CSGQVNEKLFF. CDR3 coding DNA: TGCAGTGGGCAGGTGAATGAAAAACTGTTTTTT. V is TRBV20-1 and J is TRBJ1-4, with unresolved D. Trimming left V 7 bases short and J 5 bases short, with 8 bases between. Per germline, CDR1 DFQATT and CDR2 SNEGSKA (reference sequence). CDR3 length: 11 amino acids.

This chain links TRBV7-9 with TRBJ2-5; D possibly corresponds to TRBD2 (5 bases). Germline V gene data show CDR1 as SEHNR and CDR2 as FQNEAQ (reference sequence). V lost 8 bases and J lost 3, with 16 bases in between. The CDR3 contains 14 residues. The CDR3 sequence: CASARTVGEETQYF. The CDR3 nucleotides are TGTGCCAGCGCTAGGACGGTGGGAGAAGAGACCCAGTACTTC.

The chain has TRBV28 and TRBJ2-1, with TRBD1 matching over 9 bases. The CDR3 consists of 14 residues. Losses at the gene ends were 6 bases for V and 6 bases for J; bases not matched to a gene: 6. Germline assignment: CDR1 MDHEN and CDR2 SYDVKM. The CDR3 loop is CASRPDRGVNEQFF. The CDR3 DNA reads as TGTGCCAGCAGACCAGACAGGGGGGTCAATGAGCAGTTCTTC.

V usage is TRBV5-4 and J usage is TRBJ2-1, with unresolved D. The CDR3 covers 15 residues. The germline V and J ends were trimmed by 4 bases and 3 bases, with 14 bases remaining between them. The germline V gene has CDR1 SGHNT and CDR2 YYREEE (reference sequence). CDR3: CASSPRSENYNEQFF. The DNA of the CDR3 is TGTGCCAGCAGCCCCCGGTCCGAAAACTACAATGAGCAGTTCTTC.

The CDR3, as DNA: TGTGCCAGTAGTAGCAGACAACGACCCTACAATGGGGCCAACGTCCTGACTTTC. This gives the protein CASSSRQRPYNGANVLTF. The V gene is TRBV19, the J gene TRBJ2-6, with D hard to call. The CDR3 has 18 residues. CDR1 LNHDA and CDR2 SQIVND come from the germline V gene (reference sequence). Trimming removed 4 bases from V and 3 bases from J, with 19 bases in between.

The V gene is TRBV5-1, the J gene TRBJ2-1; 11 bases fit TRBD2. CDR1 and CDR2 (germline): SGHRS, YFSETQ. The J segment lost 8 bases and the V segment lost 5 bases, leaving 12 bases of the junction unmatched. The CDR3 sequence is 16 residues long. The DNA for the CDR3 is TGCGCCAGCAGAGTCGGCGGGACTAGCGGTATGGATGAGCAGTTCTTC. Protein sequence: CASRVGGTSGMDEQFF.

V and J are TRBV4-2 and TRBJ2-5; TRBD2 matches at 12 bases. V shed 4 bases, J shed 2 bases, and the junction held 2 bases outside the gene matches. The germline CDR1 and CDR2 sequences are LGHNA and YNFKEQ. This CDR3 is 15 amino acids long. This CDR3 reads CASSPLAGGQETQYF. In DNA, the CDR3 is TGTGCCAGCAGCCCACTAGCGGGGGGACAAGAGACCCAGTACTTC.

This clone showed up just once. This chain connects TRBV5-5 to TRBJ2-7; TRBD1 might be the D (6 bases). Germline CDR1 SGHKS, CDR2 YYEKEE (reference sequence). V shed 3 bases and J shed 4 bases, with 17 bases lying between them. The CDR3 is made up of 15 amino acids. For the CDR3, the DNA is TGTGCCAGCAGCTCATCAGGGGCTCTTTTGTACGAGCAGTACTTC. Translation gives CASSSSGALLYEQYF.